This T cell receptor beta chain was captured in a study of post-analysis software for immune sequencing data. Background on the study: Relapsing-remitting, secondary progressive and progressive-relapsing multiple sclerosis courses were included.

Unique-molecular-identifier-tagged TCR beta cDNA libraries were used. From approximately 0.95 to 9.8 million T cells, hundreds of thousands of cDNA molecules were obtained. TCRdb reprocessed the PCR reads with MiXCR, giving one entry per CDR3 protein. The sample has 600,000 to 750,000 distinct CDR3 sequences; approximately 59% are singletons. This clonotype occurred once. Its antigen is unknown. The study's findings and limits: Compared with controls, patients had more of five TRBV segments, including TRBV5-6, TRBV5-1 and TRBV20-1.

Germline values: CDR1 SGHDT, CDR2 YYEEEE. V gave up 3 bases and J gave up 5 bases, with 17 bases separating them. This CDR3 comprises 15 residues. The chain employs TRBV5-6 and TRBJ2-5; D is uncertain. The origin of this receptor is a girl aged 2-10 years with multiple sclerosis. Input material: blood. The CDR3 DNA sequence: TGTGCCAGCAGCTCAGGCCGACTGGTTATTGAGACCCAGTACTTC. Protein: CASSSGRLVIETQYF.